A selection of T cell receptor beta chains follows, all from one sample in a study of cytomegalovirus exposure and HLA in healthy donors. Data came from immunoSEQ multiplex PCR; TCRdb stores just in-frame clones and leaves some out. The table records roughly 55,000 clones, 65% to 80% of them present only once. Input material: PBMCs. The receptors derive from a female donor in good health and CMV-seronegative. CDR3s include the opening cysteine and the closing phenylalanine or tryptophan. The D gene is left open where the match is weak. Rows give clone size only sometimes, using once, few, many, or a class for an expanded clone.

TRBJ1-2,-,TRBV7-9,-,CASSTSGTGGYTF,TGTGCCAGCAGCACCTCCGGTACAGGTGGCTACACCTTC
TRBJ1-2,TRBD1,TRBV10-3,-,CAISEGTGGYTF,TGTGCCATCAGTGAGGGGACAGGGGGCTACACCTTC
TRBJ2-3,-,TRBV7-9,-,CASSLGSFGGEVDTQYF,TGTGCCAGCAGCTTAGGTTCGTTCGGTGGAGAAGTAGATACGCAGTATTTT
TRBJ2-5,-,TRBV7-2,-,CASSQGREETQYF,TGTGCCAGCAGCCAGGGGAGGGAAGAGACCCAGTACTTC
TRBJ2-1,TRBD2,TRBV11-1,-,CASSPPTAGLDNEQFF,TGTGCCAGCAGCCCCCCTACAGCGGGGTTAGACAATGAGCAGTTCTTC
TRBJ2-1,-,TRBV7-9,-,CASSFHGGSYNEQFF,TGTGCCAGCAGCTTTCACGGGGGCTCCTACAATGAGCAGTTCTTC
TRBJ1-6,-,TRBV27,few,CASSKGVPGGSPLHF,TGTGCCAGCAGTAAAGGGGTGCCGGGAGGTTCACCCCTCCACTTT
TRBJ1-1,TRBD1,TRBV30,-,CAWSYDREEAEAFF,TGTGCCTGGAGTTATGACAGGGAGGAGGCTGAAGCTTTCTTT
TRBJ2-7,TRBD1,TRBV28,-,CASSTYLGQGGSYEQYF,TGTGCCAGCAGTACCTACCTGGGACAGGGGGGGTCCTACGAGCAGTACTTC
TRBJ1-5,TRBD1,TRBV4-1,few,CASSQDGTGDQPQHF,TGCGCCAGCAGCCAAGACGGGACAGGGGATCAGCCCCAGCATTTT
TRBJ2-7,TRBD1,TRBV6-1,-,CASSEWWQGAYEQYF,TGTGCCAGCAGTGAATGGTGGCAGGGGGCCTACGAGCAGTACTTC
TRBJ1-5,TRBD1,TRBV28,large,CASSLVGTVDQPQHF,TGTGCCAGCAGTTTAGTGGGGACAGTTGATCAGCCCCAGCATTTT
TRBJ1-1,-,TRBV7-6,-,CASSLAAGGNTEAFF,TGTGCCAGCAGTCTAGCGGCGGGGGGGAACACTGAAGCTTTCTTT
TRBJ1-2,-,TRBV9,few,CASSALGHSNYGYTF,TGTGCCAGCAGCGCCCTGGGACATTCTAACTATGGCTACACCTTC
TRBJ2-7,TRBD2,TRBV6-1,-,CASSEPSGDSEQYF,TGTGCCAGCAGTGAACCTAGCGGGGACTCCGAGCAGTACTTC
TRBJ2-7,TRBD1,TRBV9,-,CASSVGDRAYEQYF,TGTGCCAGCAGCGTAGGCGACAGGGCCTACGAGCAGTACTTC
TRBJ1-1,-,TRBV5-1,-,CASSFQGNTEAFF,TGCGCCAGCAGCTTCCAGGGGAACACTGAAGCTTTCTTT
TRBJ2-7,-,TRBV27,-,CASSLGTSYEQYF,TGTGCCAGCAGTTTGGGCACGTCCTACGAGCAGTACTTC
TRBJ1-2,-,TRBV29-1,-,CSVPKGSGSSERGYTF,TGCAGCGTACCAAAGGGTTCAGGGTCGTCGGAAAGGGGCTATACCTTC
TRBJ2-3,TRBD1,TRBV6-6,-,CASSYTRGLGTDTQYF,TGTGCCAGCAGTTACACAAGGGGGCTAGGCACAGATACGCAGTATTTT
TRBJ2-2,-,TRBV6-5,-,CASRRGNTGELFF,TGTGCCAGCAGGCGGGGGAACACCGGGGAGCTGTTTTTT
TRBJ1-3,-,TRBV19,-,CASRHPREFPGNTIYF,TGTGCCAGCCGACACCCCAGGGAATTTCCTGGAAACACCATATATTTT
TRBJ2-1,-,TRBV14,-,CASSQGFGVEGEQFF,TGTGCCAGCAGCCAAGGATTCGGAGTTGAAGGTGAGCAGTTCTTC
TRBJ1-1,-,TRBV19,-,CATSALKGPSTEAFF,TGTGCCACCTCCGCTCTCAAGGGGCCGAGCACTGAAGCTTTCTTT
TRBJ1-3,-,TRBV7-9,-,CASRRDGGNTIYF,TGTGCCAGCAGGCGGGACGGAGGAAACACCATATATTTT
TRBJ2-1,TRBD1,TRBV29-1,-,CSVEGSGTGLNEQFF,TGCAGCGTTGAGGGATCCGGGACAGGTCTCAATGAGCAGTTCTTC
TRBJ2-1,TRBD1,TRBV7-9,-,CASSPGQGGNEQFF,TGTGCCAGCAGCCCCGGACAGGGGGGCAATGAGCAGTTCTTC
TRBJ2-7,TRBD2,TRBV18,-,CASSPPGSGRASEQYF,TGTGCCAGCTCACCACCAGGGAGCGGGAGGGCCTCGGAGCAGTACTTC
TRBJ1-1,-,TRBV5-5,-,CASSGGSATEAFF,TGTGCCAGCAGCGGGGGGTCAGCCACTGAAGCTTTCTTT
TRBJ2-7,-,TRBV2,-,CASGPATNSYEQYF,TGTGCCAGCGGGCCAGCCACGAATTCCTACGAGCAGTACTTC
TRBJ1-1,-,TRBV7-8,-,CASSSTGYSDTEAFF,TGTGCCAGCAGCTCCACCGGGTACTCGGACACTGAAGCTTTCTTT
TRBJ1-3,-,TRBV11-2,-,CASSRNSGNTIYF,TGTGCCAGCAGCCGTAACTCTGGAAACACCATATATTTT
TRBJ1-1,-,TRBV19,-,CASNGGLNTEAFF,TGTGCCAGTAACGGGGGATTGAACACTGAAGCTTTCTTT
TRBJ2-7,TRBD1,TRBV5-6,once,CASSFRGPYEQYF,TGTGCCAGCAGCTTTAGGGGGCCCTACGAGCAGTACTTC
TRBJ2-1,TRBD2,TRBV7-9,-,CASSSRYLVLAGENNEQFF,TGTGCCAGCAGCTCCCGATATCTCGTTCTAGCGGGGGAAAACAATGAGCAGTTCTTC
TRBJ2-1,-,TRBV25-1,-,CASKSTVGPGEQFF,TGTGCCAGCAAATCGACGGTAGGGCCGGGGGAGCAGTTCTTC
TRBJ2-3,TRBD2,TRBV7-6,few,CASSRGLAGEDADTQYF,TGTGCCAGCAGCAGGGGGCTAGCGGGAGAAGACGCAGATACGCAGTATTTT
TRBJ2-6,TRBD1,TRBV10-3,-,CAISKGQEVFSSGANVLTF,TGTGCCATCAGTAAGGGACAGGAGGTTTTCTCCTCTGGGGCCAACGTCCTGACTTTC
TRBJ1-4,-,TRBV7-9,few,CASSSEEEKLFF,TGTGCCAGCAGCTCCGAAGAGGAAAAACTGTTTTTT
TRBJ2-5,-,TRBV30,-,CAWSRGNGEQYF,TGTGCCTGGAGTAGGGGGAATGGGGAGCAGTACTTC
TRBJ1-4,TRBD1,TRBV2,-,CASSHRQGANEKLFF,TGTGCCAGCAGCCATAGACAGGGGGCAAATGAAAAACTGTTTTTT
TRBJ1-3,-,TRBV29-1,-,CSVSSGNTIYF,TGCAGCGTCAGCTCTGGAAACACCATATATTTT